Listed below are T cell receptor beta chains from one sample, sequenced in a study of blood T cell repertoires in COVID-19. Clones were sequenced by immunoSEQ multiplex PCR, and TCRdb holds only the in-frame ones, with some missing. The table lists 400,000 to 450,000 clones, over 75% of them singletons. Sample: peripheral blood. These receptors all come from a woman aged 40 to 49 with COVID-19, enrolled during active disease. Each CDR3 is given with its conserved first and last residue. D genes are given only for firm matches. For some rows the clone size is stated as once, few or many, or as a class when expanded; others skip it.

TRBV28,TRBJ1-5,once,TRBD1,CASSWGQGPNQPQHF,TGTGCCAGCAGTTGGGGACAGGGTCCAAATCAGCCCCAGCATTTT
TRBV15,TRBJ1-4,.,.,CATSKYNEKLFF,TGTGCCACCAGCAAATATAATGAAAAACTGTTTTTT
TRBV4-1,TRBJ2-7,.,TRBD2,CASSPPSGSSYEQYF,TGCGCCAGCAGCCCTCCTAGCGGGAGTTCCTACGAGCAGTACTTC
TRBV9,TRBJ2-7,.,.,CASSVGETYEQYF,TGTGCCAGCAGCGTAGGGGAGACCTACGAGCAGTACTTC
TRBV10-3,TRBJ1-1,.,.,CAISDLSNTEAFF,TGTGCCATCAGTGACCTTAGCAACACTGAAGCTTTCTTT
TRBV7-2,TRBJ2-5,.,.,CASSLSGLEWTQYF,TGTGCCAGCAGCTTATCTGGACTGGAGTGGACCCAGTACTTC
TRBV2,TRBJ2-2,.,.,CASRDSTGELFF,TGTGCCAGCAGGGACAGCACCGGGGAGCTGTTTTTT
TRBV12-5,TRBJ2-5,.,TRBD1,CASGPGQGQETQYF,TGTGCTAGTGGTCCGGGACAGGGACAAGAGACCCAGTACTTC
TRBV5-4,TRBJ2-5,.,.,CASSFYRGETQYF,TGTGCCAGCAGCTTCTATCGGGGGGAGACCCAGTACTTC
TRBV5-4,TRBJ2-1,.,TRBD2,CASSGPGLAGSYNEQFF,TGTGCCAGCAGCGGCCCGGGACTAGCGGGATCCTACAATGAGCAGTTCTTC
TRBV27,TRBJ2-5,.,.,CASSSDYKDREETQYF,TGTGCCAGCAGTTCCGATTATAAGGACAGAGAAGAGACCCAGTACTTC
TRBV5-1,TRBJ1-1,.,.,CASSLVGGGETEAFF,TGCGCCAGCAGCTTGGTCGGGGGAGGGGAGACTGAAGCTTTCTTT
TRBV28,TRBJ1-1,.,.,CASISWGVPDTEAFF,TGTGCCAGCATCTCATGGGGGGTTCCGGACACTGAAGCTTTCTTT
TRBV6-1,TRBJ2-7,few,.,CASSDRAIPSSYEQYF,TGTGCCAGCAGTGACAGGGCGATCCCTTCCTCCTACGAGCAGTACTTC
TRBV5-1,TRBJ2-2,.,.,CASSLAGARTGELFF,TGCGCCAGCAGCTTGGCAGGGGCTCGCACCGGGGAGCTGTTTTTT
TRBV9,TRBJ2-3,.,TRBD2,CASSVGLAGGLERADTQYF,TGTGCCAGCAGTGTCGGACTAGCGGGAGGCCTCGAAAGGGCAGATACGCAGTATTTT
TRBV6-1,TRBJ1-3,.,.,CASSDAPLWGEAGNTIYF,TGTGCCAGCAGTGATGCCCCTTTATGGGGAGAAGCTGGAAACACCATATATTTT
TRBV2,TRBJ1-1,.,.,CASNQGLNTEAFF,TGTGCCAGCAATCAGGGGCTGAACACTGAAGCTTTCTTT
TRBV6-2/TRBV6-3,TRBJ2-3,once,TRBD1,CASSYSRDRLFQTQYF,TGTGCCAGCAGTTACTCGCGGGACAGGTTATTTCAGACGCAGTATTTT
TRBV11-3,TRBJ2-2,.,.,CASSLDGTGELFF,TGTGCCAGCAGCTTAGACGGCACCGGGGAGCTGTTTTTT
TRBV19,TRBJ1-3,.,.,CASSKGGTGNTIYF,TGTGCCAGTAGTAAAGGAGGGACTGGAAACACCATATATTTT
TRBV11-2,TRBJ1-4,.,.,CASSSPYEEKLFF,TGTGCCAGCAGCTCACCCTACGAGGAAAAACTGTTTTTT
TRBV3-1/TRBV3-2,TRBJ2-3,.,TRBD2,CASSPSGRTDTQYF,TGTGCCAGCAGCCCTAGCGGACGCACAGATACGCAGTATTTT
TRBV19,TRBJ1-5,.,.,CASSSQSNQPQHF,TGTGCCAGTAGTTCCCAGAGCAATCAGCCCCAGCATTTT
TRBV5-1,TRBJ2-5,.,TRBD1,CASSLGGTGIQETQYF,TGCGCCAGCAGCTTGGGGGGGACAGGGATCCAAGAGACCCAGTACTTC
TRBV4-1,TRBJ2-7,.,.,CASSQVQGSYEQYF,TGCGCCAGCAGCCAAGTCCAGGGCTCCTACGAGCAGTACTTC
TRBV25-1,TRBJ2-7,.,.,CASTGTPYEQYF,TGTGCCAGCACCGGGACACCCTACGAGCAGTACTTC
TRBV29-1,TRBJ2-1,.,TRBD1,CSVEKGQGRRDEQFF,TGCAGCGTTGAAAAGGGACAGGGGAGGCGCGATGAGCAGTTCTTC
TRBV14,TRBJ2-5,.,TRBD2,CASSQGLAGGPETQYF,TGTGCCAGCAGCCAAGGACTAGCGGGAGGACCGGAGACCCAGTACTTC
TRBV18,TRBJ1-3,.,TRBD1,CASSLIGTASMENTIYF,TGTGCCAGCTCACTGATCGGGACAGCCAGTATGGAAAACACCATATATTTT
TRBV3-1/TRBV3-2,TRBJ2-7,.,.,CASSPEGGLSLSYEQYF,TGTGCCAGCAGCCCAGAGGGGGGACTATCATTGTCCTACGAGCAGTACTTC
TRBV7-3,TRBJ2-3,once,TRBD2,CASSLNGLGLAGGPRGTDTQYF,TGTGCCAGCAGCTTAAACGGCCTTGGGCTAGCGGGGGGGCCGAGGGGCACAGATACGCAGTATTTT
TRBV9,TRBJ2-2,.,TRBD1,CASSVVGGPNTGELFF,TGTGCCAGCAGCGTAGTAGGGGGCCCGAACACCGGGGAGCTGTTTTTT
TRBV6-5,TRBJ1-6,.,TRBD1,CASSLGQGGSPLHF,TGTGCCAGCAGTCTCGGACAGGGGGGATCACCCCTCCACTTT
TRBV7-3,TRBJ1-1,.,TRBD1,CASSPSGGDTEAFF,TGTGCCAGCAGCCCATCAGGGGGAGACACTGAAGCTTTCTTT
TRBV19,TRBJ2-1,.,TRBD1,CASSSSGGTWDEQFF,TGTGCCAGTAGTAGTTCAGGGGGTACATGGGATGAGCAGTTCTTC
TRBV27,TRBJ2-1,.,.,CASSLSPREQFF,TGTGCCAGCAGTTTATCCCCCAGGGAGCAGTTCTTC
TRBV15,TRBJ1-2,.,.,CATSRDSYGYTF,TGTGCCACCAGCAGAGACTCTTATGGCTACACCTTC
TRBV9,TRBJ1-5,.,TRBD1,CASSVDPTGNQPQHF,TGTGCCAGCAGCGTGGACCCGACAGGGAATCAGCCCCAGCATTTT
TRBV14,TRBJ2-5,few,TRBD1,CASSQGQGAERRETQYF,TGTGCCAGCAGCCAAGGACAGGGGGCGGAAAGACGCGAGACCCAGTACTTC
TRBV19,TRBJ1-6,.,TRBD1,CASSNRGVGNSPLHF,TGTGCCAGTAGTAACAGGGGGGTTGGCAATTCACCCCTCCACTTT
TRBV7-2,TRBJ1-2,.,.,CASSLDAVSYGYTF,TGTGCCAGCAGCTTAGATGCAGTCTCCTATGGCTACACCTTC
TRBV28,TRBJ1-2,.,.,CASSLNYGYTF,TGTGCCAGCAGTCTCAACTATGGCTACACCTTC
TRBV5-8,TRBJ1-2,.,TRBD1,CASSRGQGAPGYTF,TGTGCCAGCAGCAGAGGACAGGGGGCGCCTGGCTACACCTTC
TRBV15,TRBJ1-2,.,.,CATSRDQRISRDYGYTF,TGTGCCACCAGCAGAGATCAACGGATTTCCAGGGACTATGGCTACACCTTC
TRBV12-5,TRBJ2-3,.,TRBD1,CASGLKGAGTDTQYF,TGTGCTAGTGGTTTGAAGGGGGCGGGCACAGATACGCAGTATTTT
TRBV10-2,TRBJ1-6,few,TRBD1,CATERGQGNSPLHF,TGCGCCACCGAGAGGGGACAGGGGAATTCACCCCTCCACTTT
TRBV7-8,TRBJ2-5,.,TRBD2,CASSLPGGETQYF,TGTGCCAGCAGCTTACCGGGAGGGGAGACCCAGTACTTC
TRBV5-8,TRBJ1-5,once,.,CASSGGRLHNQPQHF,TGTGCCAGCAGCGGCGGGAGACTACACAATCAGCCCCAGCATTTT
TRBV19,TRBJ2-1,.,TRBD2,CASSLVAGAVNEQFF,TGTGCCAGTAGTTTAGTAGCGGGAGCGGTGAATGAGCAGTTCTTC
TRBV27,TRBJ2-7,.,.,CASSTLSGRAYEQYF,TGTGCCAGCAGCACCCTATCGGGGAGAGCCTACGAGCAGTACTTC
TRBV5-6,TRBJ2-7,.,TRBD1,CASSFLDRAREQYF,TGTGCCAGCAGCTTCCTAGACAGGGCAAGGGAGCAGTACTTC
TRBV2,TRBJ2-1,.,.,CASNYRPNNEQFF,TGTGCCAGCAACTATAGACCGAACAATGAGCAGTTCTTC
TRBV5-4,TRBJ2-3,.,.,CASSLGNWDILATDTQYF,TGTGCCAGCAGCTTGGGCAACTGGGACATCCTGGCGACAGATACGCAGTATTTT
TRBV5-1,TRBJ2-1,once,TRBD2,CASSPSGLAGNEQFF,TGCGCCAGCAGCCCTTCAGGACTAGCGGGTAATGAGCAGTTCTTC
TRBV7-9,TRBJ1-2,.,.,CAVEGVDMESGGYTF,TGTGCAGTAGAGGGTGTAGACATGGAGTCCGGTGGCTACACCTTC
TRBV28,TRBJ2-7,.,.,CASSLVTVDYYEQYF,TGTGCCAGCAGTTTGGTGACTGTCGATTACTACGAGCAGTACTTC
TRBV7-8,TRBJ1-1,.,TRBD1,CASSLWGTGGDTEAFF,TGTGCCAGCAGCTTGTGGGGGACAGGGGGGGACACTGAAGCTTTCTTT
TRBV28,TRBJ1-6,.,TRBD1,CANRAQGTSPLHF,TGTGCCAACCGGGCACAGGGGACTTCACCCCTCCACTTT
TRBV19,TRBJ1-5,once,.,CASTLFNQPQHF,TGTGCCAGTACCCTTTTTAATCAGCCCCAGCATTTT